These 26 T cell receptor beta chains share one sample of origin, sequenced in a study of radiation and T cells in renal cell carcinoma. As to time point: blood 4 weeks post-SBRT, at nephrectomy. Treatment of the sample: 15 Gy SBRT to primary tumor, nephrectomy 4 weeks later. Data came from immunoSEQ multiplex PCR; TCRdb stores just in-frame clones and leaves some out. The sample yields over 120,000 clones, approximately 86% seen once. The material sequenced was blood, taken from a patient whose treatment included radiotherapy and nephrectomy. Receptor source: a woman between 50 and 59 years old with renal cell carcinoma.

This clone turned up a few times. The chain recombines TRBV7-2 with TRBJ1-1, with unresolved D. The CDR3 extends over 11 amino acids. The V gene lost 5 bases and the J gene lost 6 bases, with 7 bases spanning the gap. CDR1 and CDR2 from the germline V gene are SGHTA and FQGNSA. In DNA form, the CDR3 reads TGTGCCAGCAGCCGCATGGCTGAAGCTTTCTTT. This translates into CASSRMAEAFF.

V gene TRBV4-3 combines with J gene TRBJ2-3; D not certain. Looked up from germline, CDR1 is LGHNA and CDR2 is YSLEER. Deletions cut 3 bases from V and 6 bases from J, with 13 bases between. The length of the CDR3 is 14 residues. The CDR3 protein is CASSQILGPDTQYF. For the CDR3, the DNA is TGCGCCAGCAGCCAGATACTGGGCCCGGATACGCAGTATTTT.

Turning to this clone: Sequence at one end of the junction differs from germline and may be a read error. J is TRBJ1-4 and V is TRBV28; D perhaps matches TRBD1 (5 bases). Germline V gene lookup returns CDR1 MDHEN and CDR2 SYDVKM. The CDR3 is 16 amino acids. CDR3 sequence (DNA): TGTGCCAGCAGTTTATCGATGGGGACTAATAATGAAGAACTGTTTTTT. Translating it yields CASSLSMGTNNEELFF.

The V gene is TRBV5-4, the J gene TRBJ1-5; D gene ambiguous. The V and J ends lost 0 bases and 5 bases respectively, with 3 bases between them. Germline CDR1 is SGHNT and CDR2 is YYREEE (reference sequence). CDR3 length: 12 amino acids. CDR3 nucleotides: TGTGCCAGCAGCTTGGGCGATCAGCCCCAGCATTTT. It is translated as CASSLGDQPQHF.

This chain joins TRBV5-5 and TRBJ2-5; unclear D gene. The germline CDR1 and CDR2 sequences are SGHKS and YYEKEE (reference sequence). This CDR3 is built from 14 residues. Between the trimmed V and J ends, which lost 4 bases and 4 bases, there was a span of 14 bases. Here the CDR3 DNA reads TGTGCCAGCAGCCCCATTGGAGACTTAGAGACCCAGTACTTC. It specifies CASSPIGDLETQYF.

V is TRBV5-1 and J is TRBJ2-1; 8 bases align to TRBD1. V lost 5 bases and J lost 0; bases outside the gene matches: 13. This CDR3 spans 18 amino acids. Germline CDR1 is SGHRS and CDR2 is YFSETQ. The CDR3 DNA reads as TGCGCCAGCAGGCCGACAGGGGAGGCGGCTAACTCCTACAATGAGCAGTTCTTC. Residues: CASRPTGEAANSYNEQFF.

J is TRBJ2-7 and V is TRBV4-2; D ambiguous. The CDR3 contains 13 residues. Germline loops: CDR1 LGHNA, CDR2 YNFKEQ. Between the trimmed V and J ends, which lost 0 bases and 3 bases, there was a span of 6 bases. DNA for the CDR3: TGTGCCAGCAGCCAAGATGAGAACTACGAGCAGTACTTC. This gives the protein CASSQDENYEQYF.

The V gene is TRBV5-4, the J gene TRBJ2-1, with a tentative D call TRBD2 (6 bases). The CDR3 covers 14 residues. Trimming took off 2 bases at V and 6 bases at J, with 12 bases between the two ends. Germline V gene lookup returns CDR1 SGHNT and CDR2 YYREEE (reference sequence). DNA of the CDR3: TGTGCCAGCAGCTTTGATGTGACTAGCAATGAGCAGTTCTTC. Translating it yields CASSFDVTSNEQFF.

This clone appeared a single time. The chain couples TRBV2 to TRBJ2-5; the D is unclear. With 7 bases removed from V and 2 bases from J, the gap between germline ends came to 5 bases. The germline V gene has CDR1 SNHLY and CDR2 FYNNEI. This CDR3 is 11 amino acids long. Here the CDR3 DNA reads TGTGCCAGCACGCAGCAAGAGACCCAGTACTTC. Its translation is CASTQQETQYF.

The J gene is TRBJ2-1, the V gene TRBV9, with D possibly being TRBD1 or TRBD2 (5 bases each). This CDR3 is 15 amino acids long. V was shortened by 0 bases and J by 6 bases, with 13 bases between the two germline ends. Germline V gives CDR1 SGDLS, CDR2 YYNGEE. The CDR3 sequence is CASSVAPGPSNEQFF. CDR3 sequence (DNA): TGTGCCAGCAGCGTAGCCCCGGGACCCAGCAATGAGCAGTTCTTC.

This clone was observed a single time. V and J are TRBV11-2 and TRBJ1-6; 10 bases match TRBD1. CDR3 length: 17 amino acids. The germline CDR1 and CDR2 sequences are SGHAT and FQNNGV. Germline trimming cut 5 bases from V and 9 bases from J; bases unmatched to any gene: 13. The CDR3 loop reads CASSPRTGGRVTSPLHF. The CDR3 DNA is TGTGCCAGCAGCCCCAGGACAGGGGGGAGAGTAACTTCACCCCTCCACTTT. Full variable domain (outside the CDR3, taken from reference TRBV11-2 and TRBJ1-6): EAGVAQSPRYKIIEKRQSVAFWCNPISGHATLYWYQQILGQGPKLLIQFQNNGVVDDSQLPKDRFSAERLKGVDSTLKIQPAKLEDSAVYLCASSPRTGGRVTSPLHFGNGTRLTVT.

This clone was seen more than once but under ten times. This chain joins TRBV28 and TRBJ1-5; D is undetermined. V was pared by 3 bases and J by 4 bases, with 10 bases between. Looked up from germline, CDR1 is MDHEN and CDR2 is SYDVKM. This CDR3 has 14 residues. CDR3: CASSFGSFNQPQHF. CDR3 sequence (DNA): TGTGCCAGCAGTTTTGGCAGCTTTAATCAGCCCCAGCATTTT.

The chain links TRBV14 to TRBJ1-4; D gene unclear. V lost 4 bases and J lost 2, with 8 bases in between. Germline-derived CDR1 and CDR2 are SGHDN and FVKESK. There are 14 residues in the CDR3. CDR3 residues: CASSPRRTNEKLFF. The CDR3, as DNA: TGTGCCAGCAGCCCAAGGCGGACTAATGAAAAACTGTTTTTT.

The rearrangement links TRBV10-1 to TRBJ2-1, with a possible D match to TRBD2 (5 bases). V shed 2 bases and J shed 6 bases, with 8 bases lying between them. Per the germline V gene, CDR1 is WNHNN and CDR2 is SYGVQD (reference sequence). The CDR3 length is 13 residues. The CDR3 nucleotides are TGCGCCAGCAGTGAGACTAGTATCAATGAGCAGTTCTTC. The encoded protein is CASSETSINEQFF.

This rearrangement joins TRBV7-9 to TRBJ1-2, with a tentative D call TRBD1 (5 bases). The CDR3 extends over 14 amino acids. Germline lookup yields CDR1 SEHNR and CDR2 FQNEAQ (reference sequence). V was shortened by 4 bases and J by 0 bases, with 9 bases between the two germline ends. The CDR3 is CASSSSGPNYGYTF. CDR3 DNA: TGTGCCAGCAGCTCGTCGGGGCCTAACTATGGCTACACCTTC.

This chain joins TRBV6-1 and TRBJ1-6, with D unclear. The V end lost 8 bases, the J end lost 7 bases, and 6 bases lay between the germline ends. This CDR3 has 11 amino acids. Germline CDR1 MNHNS, CDR2 SASEGT. The chain's CDR3 is CASDDNSPLHF. CDR3 nucleotides: TGTGCCAGCGACGACAATTCACCCCTCCACTTT.

This clone appeared once. The chain carries TRBV7-9 and TRBJ1-3, with TRBD1 as a possible D gene (5 bases). There are 16 residues in the CDR3. CDR1 is SEHNR, CDR2 FQNEAQ, per germline (reference sequence). Trimming took 2 bases from V and 0 from J, leaving 11 bases between them. The CDR3 loop is CASSLSSGGSGNTIYF. DNA for the CDR3: TGTGCCAGCAGCTTATCTTCCGGGGGCTCTGGAAACACCATATATTTT.

The CDR3 sequence: CASSLGRGGMNTEAFF. In DNA, the CDR3 is TGTGCCAGCAGCTTGGGTCGTGGGGGAATGAACACTGAAGCTTTCTTT. This chain joins TRBV7-9 and TRBJ1-1; the D gene is possibly TRBD1 (5 bases). The length of the CDR3 is 16 residues. Germline-derived CDR1 and CDR2 are SEHNR and FQNEAQ (reference sequence). V gave up 3 bases and J gave up 0 bases, with 14 bases separating them.

This chain links TRBV7-9 with TRBJ2-3; TRBD2 matches at 15 bases. Germline CDR1 is SEHNR and CDR2 is FQNEAQ (reference sequence). The CDR3 has 17 amino acids. Trimming at V came to 5 bases and at J to 4 bases, leaving 7 bases not matched to a gene. The CDR3 protein is CASSRTSGGAGADTQYF. CDR3 coding DNA: TGTGCCAGCAGCCGGACTAGCGGGGGGGCAGGAGCAGATACGCAGTATTTT. The variable domain in full, completed from reference TRBV7-9 and TRBJ2-3, reads DTGVSQNPRHKITKRGQNVTFRCDPISEHNRLYWYRQTLGQGPEFLTYFQNEAQLEKSRLLSDRFSAERPKGSFSTLEIQRTEQGDSAMYLCASSRTSGGAGADTQYFGPGTRLTVL.

This rearrangement joins TRBV9 to TRBJ1-1, with D hard to call. Germline V gene sequence: CDR1 SGDLS, CDR2 YYNGEE. V lost 0 bases, J lost 0 bases, and 6 bases lay in between. The CDR3 has 14 amino acids. The chain's CDR3 is CASSVELVNTEAFF. CDR3 DNA sequence: TGTGCCAGCAGCGTAGAATTAGTGAACACTGAAGCTTTCTTT. The full variable domain, rest sourced from reference TRBV9 and TRBJ1-1, is DSGVTQTPKHLITATGQRVTLRCSPRSGDLSVYWYQQSLDQGLQFLIQYYNGEERAKGNILERFSAQQFPDLHSELNLSSLELGDSALYFCASSVELVNTEAFFGQGTRLTVV.

This sequence joins TRBV5-6 and TRBJ2-7, with TRBD1 matching over 8 bases. Germline assignment: CDR1 SGHDT and CDR2 YYEEEE. The CDR3 loop spans 14 amino acids. The ends lost 3 bases at V and 2 bases at J; junction bases unmatched: 4. CDR3 loop: CASSWGTGPYEQYF. CDR3 DNA: TGTGCCAGCAGCTGGGGGACAGGACCCTACGAGCAGTACTTC.

This clone was seen a few times. The rearrangement links TRBV5-1 to TRBJ1-5; 8 bases map to TRBD1. The CDR3 runs 14 residues. Germline V gene sequence: CDR1 SGHRS, CDR2 YFSETQ. V dropped 4 bases and J dropped 3; count of bases not matched to a gene: 3. CDR3 protein: CASSTTGVNQPQHF. CDR3 DNA: TGCGCCAGCAGCACGACAGGGGTCAATCAGCCCCAGCATTTT. The whole variable domain, remainder taken from reference TRBV5-1 and TRBJ1-5, is KAGVTQTPRYLIKTRGQQVTLSCSPISGHRSVSWYQQTPGQGLQFLFEYFSETQRNKGNFPGRFSGRQFSNSRSEMNVSTLELGDSALYLCASSTTGVNQPQHFGDGTRLSIL.

The chain joins TRBV7-2 to TRBJ2-4; 9 bases line up with TRBD1. V was clipped by 6 bases and J by 4 bases; unmatched bases: 7. Germline V gene sequence: CDR1 SGHTA, CDR2 FQGNSA. The CDR3 sequence is 15 residues long. CDR3 amino acids: CASRATGTGKNIQYF. The CDR3 DNA is TGTGCCAGCAGGGCTACCGGGACAGGGAAAAACATTCAGTACTTC.

The chain carries TRBV5-1 and TRBJ2-1, with TRBD2 matching 7 bases. V was clipped by 4 bases and J by 5 bases; unmatched bases: 9. The CDR3 extends over 15 amino acids. The germline V gene encodes CDR1 SGHRS and CDR2 YFSETQ. The CDR3 region has the DNA TGCGCCAGCAGCACAGGACTAGTCCAGAACAATGAGCAGTTCTTC. Its protein product is CASSTGLVQNNEQFF.

This chain connects TRBV28 to TRBJ1-4, with D hard to call. CDR1 and CDR2 (germline): MDHEN, SYDVKM. V lost 4 bases and J 7 bases, leaving 10 bases between the germline ends. The CDR3 runs to 13 residues. The CDR3 loop reads CASSSPSAEKLFF. The CDR3 DNA follows: TGTGCCAGCAGTTCCCCTTCTGCTGAAAAACTGTTTTTT. The entire variable domain, with the rest obtained from reference TRBV28 and TRBJ1-4, is as follows: DVKVTQSSRYLVKRTGEKVFLECVQDMDHENMFWYRQDPGLGLRLIYFSYDVKMKEKGDIPEGYSVSREKKERFSLILESASTNQTSMYLCASSSPSAEKLFFGSGTQLSVL.

The V and J genes are TRBV29-1 and TRBJ2-1; the D is unclear. This CDR3 spans 12 amino acids. Per germline, CDR1 SQVTM and CDR2 ANQGSEA. Between the trimmed V and J ends, which lost 5 bases and 8 bases, there was a span of 13 bases. The CDR3 reads CSVRRVSDEQFF. The CDR3, as DNA: TGCAGCGTTCGCCGGGTCTCGGATGAGCAGTTCTTC.